This TCR beta chain appears in the sequencing data of a study of circulating CD8 cells and anti-PD-1 response in melanoma. From live CD3+CD8+TCRalphabeta+ cells, four PD-1 and/or TIGIT subsets were sorted. Each library started from approximately 14 ng of total RNA using the QIAseq Immune Repertoire TCR panel. One entry per CDR3 protein, called by TCRdb with MiXCR from the reads. The data contain around 480 distinct CDR3 sequences, about 9% of them singletons. In its sample, this clonotype is medium-sized. Its antigen is unidentified. Notes on the study in general: At M1, fewer than 7% of TRB clonotypes appeared in multiple subsets. Experiments were generally run without replicates. Published repertoire comparisons used only baseline and M1 samples. Previously treated and treatment-naive patients were pooled together.

The CDR3 extends over 14 amino acids. Germline V CDR1 and CDR2: GTSNPN, SVGIG (reference sequence). V was pared by 2 bases and J by 2 bases, with 7 bases between. Sequences were derived from CD8+ T cells from PBMCs, sampled at baseline or after one month of anti-PD-1 therapy (not recorded which). V and J are TRBV30 and TRBJ2-6; D is unclear. The receptor comes from a human donor with melanoma. The CDR3 sequence is CAWSFAAGANVLTF. CDR3 nucleotides: TGTGCCTGGAGTTTTGCAGCTGGGGCCAACGTCCTGACTTTC.